This T cell receptor beta chain was profiled in a study of T cells in Graves' hyperthyroidism and ophthalmopathy. This clonotype was seen many times. Its antigen remains unidentified. A Clinical Activity Score of at least 3, a NOSPECS grade of at least 4 and a duration under 3 months were recorded in the ophthalmopathy patients. Fresh peripheral blood, 7.5 to 10 ml of it, supplied the PBMCs. Study results and caveats: Most clonotypes that expanded in the thyroid above 0.001 also showed up in blood.

Amplification targeted TCR beta CDR3 regions from RNA transcripts. TCR CDR3 regions were first amplified by RT-PCR with HTBI primers. A single record per CDR3 protein comes from TCRdb applying MiXCR to the multiplex PCR reads. This sample has almost 350,000 distinct CDR3 sequences; around 18% occur once, and the top ten carry roughly 16%. Germline CDR1 is DFQATT and CDR2 is SNEGSKA (reference sequence). Trimming left V 3 bases short and J 1 base short, with 9 bases between. This CDR3 is built from 13 residues. This sequence was found in a woman in her thirties or forties with Graves' ophthalmopathy. The sequencing input was blood. The J gene is TRBJ2-5, the V gene TRBV20-1, with D possibly matching TRBD1 (6 bases). CDR3 residues: CSASGQSQETQYF. The CDR3 coding sequence is TGCAGTGCTAGCGGACAGAGCCAAGAGACCCAGTACTTC.